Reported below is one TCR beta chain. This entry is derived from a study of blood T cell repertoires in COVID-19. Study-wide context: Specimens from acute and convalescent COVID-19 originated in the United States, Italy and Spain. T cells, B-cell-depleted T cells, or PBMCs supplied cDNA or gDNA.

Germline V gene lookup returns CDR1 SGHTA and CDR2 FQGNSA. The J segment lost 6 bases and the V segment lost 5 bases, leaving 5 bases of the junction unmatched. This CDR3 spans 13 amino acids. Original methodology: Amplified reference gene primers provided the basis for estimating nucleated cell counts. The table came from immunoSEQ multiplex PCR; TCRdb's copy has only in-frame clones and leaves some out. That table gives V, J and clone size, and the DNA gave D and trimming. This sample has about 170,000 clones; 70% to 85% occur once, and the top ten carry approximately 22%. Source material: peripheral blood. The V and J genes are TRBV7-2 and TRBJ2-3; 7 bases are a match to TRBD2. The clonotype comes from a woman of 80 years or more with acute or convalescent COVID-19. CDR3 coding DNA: TGTGCCAGCAGCCGACTAGCTGGGGATACGCAGTATTTT. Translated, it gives CASSRLAGDTQYF.